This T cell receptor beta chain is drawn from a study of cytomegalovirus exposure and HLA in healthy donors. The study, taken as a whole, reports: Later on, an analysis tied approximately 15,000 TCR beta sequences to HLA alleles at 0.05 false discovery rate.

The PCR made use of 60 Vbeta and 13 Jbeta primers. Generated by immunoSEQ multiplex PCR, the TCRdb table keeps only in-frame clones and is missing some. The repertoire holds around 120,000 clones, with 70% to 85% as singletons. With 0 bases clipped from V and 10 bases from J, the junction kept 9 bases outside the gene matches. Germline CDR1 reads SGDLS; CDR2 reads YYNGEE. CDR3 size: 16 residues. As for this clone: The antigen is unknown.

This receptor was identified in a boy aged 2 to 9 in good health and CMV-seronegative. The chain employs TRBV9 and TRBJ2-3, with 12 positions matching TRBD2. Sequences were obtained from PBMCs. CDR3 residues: CASSVDLAGGPFAQYF. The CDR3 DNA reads TGTGCCAGCAGCGTAGATCTAGCGGGAGGGCCTTTTGCGCAGTATTTT.